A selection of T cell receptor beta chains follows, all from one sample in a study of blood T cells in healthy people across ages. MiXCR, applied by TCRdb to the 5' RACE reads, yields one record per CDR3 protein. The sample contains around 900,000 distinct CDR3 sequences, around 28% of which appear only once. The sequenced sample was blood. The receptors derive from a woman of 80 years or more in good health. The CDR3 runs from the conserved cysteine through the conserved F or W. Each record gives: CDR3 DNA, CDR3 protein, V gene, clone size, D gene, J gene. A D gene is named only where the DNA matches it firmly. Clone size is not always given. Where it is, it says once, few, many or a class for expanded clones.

CDR3nt: TGTGCCATTTCCGGGACTAGCGACTCCTACGAGCAGTACTTC
CDR3aa: CAISGTSDSYEQYF
v_gene: TRBV10-3
abundance: once
d_gene: TRBD2
j_gene: TRBJ2-7

CDR3nt: TGTGCCAGCAGCTTTCAGGGGAACCCTTCCTATGGCTACACCTTC
CDR3aa: CASSFQGNPSYGYTF
v_gene: TRBV7-9
abundance: few
d_gene: .
j_gene: TRBJ1-2

CDR3nt: TGTGCCAGTGGTCGGGGTAATGAGCAGTTCTTC
CDR3aa: CASGRGNEQFF
v_gene: TRBV12-3/TRBV12-4
abundance: .
d_gene: .
j_gene: TRBJ2-1

CDR3nt: TGTGCCAGCAGCGCATGGACGGCAGATACGCAGTATTTT
CDR3aa: CASSAWTADTQYF
v_gene: TRBV7-2
abundance: many
d_gene: .
j_gene: TRBJ2-3

CDR3nt: TGTGCCATCAGTGAGGCCAATTTGGGGACCACAGATACGCAGTATTTT
CDR3aa: CAISEANLGTTDTQYF
v_gene: TRBV10-3
abundance: many
d_gene: .
j_gene: TRBJ2-3

CDR3nt: TGCAGTGCTAGAGATAGTTTAAGGGCTGGAAACACCATATATTTT
CDR3aa: CSARDSLRAGNTIYF
v_gene: TRBV20-1
abundance: few
d_gene: .
j_gene: TRBJ1-3

CDR3nt: TGTGCCAGCGGGGGGCTCACGGATACGCAGTATTTT
CDR3aa: CASGGLTDTQYF
v_gene: TRBV14
abundance: many
d_gene: .
j_gene: TRBJ2-3

CDR3nt: TGTGCCAGCAGCACCGGGACCAACAATGAGCAGTTCTTC
CDR3aa: CASSTGTNNEQFF
v_gene: TRBV7-2
abundance: many
d_gene: .
j_gene: TRBJ2-1

CDR3nt: TGCAGTGCTGGAGATCGGGTTGGGGGAGCTAACTATGGCTACACCTTC
CDR3aa: CSAGDRVGGANYGYTF
v_gene: TRBV20-1
abundance: .
d_gene: .
j_gene: TRBJ1-2

CDR3nt: TGCGCCAGCAGCCTGGGGACTAGCGGGGGGAAATTCGAGACCCAGTACTTC
CDR3aa: CASSLGTSGGKFETQYF
v_gene: TRBV5-1
abundance: many
d_gene: TRBD2
j_gene: TRBJ2-5

CDR3nt: TGTGCCAGCAGTTACTCGATGCCGGGTTACGAGCAGTACTTC
CDR3aa: CASSYSMPGYEQYF
v_gene: TRBV6-5
abundance: .
d_gene: .
j_gene: TRBJ2-7

CDR3nt: TGTGCCAGCAGTTACTCGAGGACAGGGGGAAGTTTCATTCAGCCCCAGCATTTT
CDR3aa: CASSYSRTGGSFIQPQHF
v_gene: TRBV6-2/TRBV6-3
abundance: .
d_gene: TRBD1
j_gene: TRBJ1-5

CDR3nt: TGTGCCAGCAGTTCGACGGGACTAGCGGAAGAGACCCAGTACTTC
CDR3aa: CASSSTGLAEETQYF
v_gene: TRBV7-9
abundance: .
d_gene: TRBD2
j_gene: TRBJ2-5

CDR3nt: TGTGCCAGCAGCCAACAGCGGGGGATTTCCCATGGGCAGTTCTTC
CDR3aa: CASSQQRGISHGQFF
v_gene: TRBV14
abundance: .
d_gene: TRBD2
j_gene: TRBJ2-1

CDR3nt: TGTGCCAGCAGCTTAAGAGCCCTCGGGGGCTTAAGCACAGATACGCAGTATTTT
CDR3aa: CASSLRALGGLSTDTQYF
v_gene: TRBV7-2
abundance: many
d_gene: .
j_gene: TRBJ2-3

CDR3nt: TGTGCCATCAGTGGAACGGGGGAGGGGAACATTCAGTACTTC
CDR3aa: CAISGTGEGNIQYF
v_gene: TRBV10-3
abundance: many
d_gene: TRBD2
j_gene: TRBJ2-4